This T cell receptor (beta chain) was identified in a study of T cells after yellow fever vaccination. CDR3 size: 12 residues. Germline lookup yields CDR1 SGHDT and CDR2 YYEEEE. Trimming stripped 2 bases from V and 9 bases from J, with 9 bases between. This clonotype was observed many times. The antigen remains unidentified. Study-level points and caveats: The booster saw the reappearance of most primary-vaccination clones (approximately 97% CD4, 88% CD8).

By 5'RACE template switching, TCR cDNA was produced, with a universal primer site and UMIs added in the process. Via MiXCR, TCRdb re-called the 5' RACE reads, giving one row per CDR3 protein. The repertoire has nearly 350,000 distinct CDR3 sequences, roughly 8.4% of them found once; the top ten carry 17%. V and J are TRBV5-6 and TRBJ2-1, with TRBD1 as a possible D gene (6 bases). The sample in question was PBMCs, obtained roughly 47 days after the first yellow fever vaccination. This clonotype was sampled from a man in his late teens or twenties who received the YFV17D yellow fever vaccine. As DNA, the CDR3 is TGTGCCAGCAGCTTAAGCAGGGGTGAGCAGTTCTTC. Translation gives CASSLSRGEQFF.